This T cell receptor beta chain was observed in a study of shared clonotypes between healthy human individuals. The overall study: Per donor, three plates held CD4 naive cells, three held CD4 memory, two held CD8 naive and one held CD8 memory.

This clone was seen once. Its antigen is still unknown. With 2 bases clipped from V and 7 bases from J, the junction kept 4 bases outside the gene matches. The CDR3 consists of 13 residues. The germline V gene has CDR1 SGHAT and CDR2 FQNNGV. General observations from the study: Clonotypes which were not shared had lower generation probabilities than clonotypes that all four donors shared. For naive CD4 cells, roughly 5% of clonotypes were shared across a few donors.

Genomic DNA of every subset was divided equally among multiple immunoSEQ plates. Here immunoSEQ multiplex PCR was the method, and the copy in TCRdb shows in-frame clones only, minus some. This table holds some 1.5 million clones, 95% to 99% found once. The chain recombines TRBV11-2 with TRBJ1-2; TRBD1 matches 7 bases. The source is a man aged 25-45 years in good health. Sequencing used naive CD4+ T cells sorted from blood. Subset specified: CD45RA+ positively selected. CDR3 coding DNA: TGTGCCAGCAGCTTACAGGGGGGGCTTGGCTACACCTTC. Its translation: CASSLQGGLGYTF.